The 10 T cell receptor beta chains below all came from one sample that was sequenced in a study of ipilimumab plus nivolumab after autologous stem cell transplantation. Some clones are missing from TCRdb's copy, which holds only in-frame ones; the method was immunoSEQ multiplex PCR. The table shows roughly 86,000 clones, with over 80% occurring only once. Sample: PBMCs, taken in a trial of ipilimumab plus nivolumab as post-transplant consolidation. The receptor source for this set is a male donor with diffuse large B-cell lymphoma.

The V and J genes are TRBV6-6 and TRBJ2-7; tentatively, D is TRBD2 (6 bases). V dropped 2 bases and J dropped 7 bases, with 18 bases sitting between them. The CDR3 contains 15 residues. Germline V gene sequence: CDR1 MNHNY, CDR2 SVGAGI (reference sequence). CDR3 in amino acids: CASSYTSGTAGEQYF. The CDR3 DNA reads as TGTGCCAGCAGTTACACCTCCGGGACTGCGGGAGAGCAGTACTTC.

This sequence joins TRBV14 and TRBJ1-1; D gene unclear. This CDR3 spans 15 amino acids. The germline CDR1 and CDR2 sequences are SGHDN and FVKESK. Trimming removed 4 bases at V and 5 bases at J, with 17 bases between. The CDR3 bases are TGTGCCAGCAGCCTCTTGCGTAAGGGCTCGACTGAAGCTTTCTTT. This gives the protein CASSLLRKGSTEAFF.

This clone was counted once. The gene calls are TRBV6-5 and TRBJ2-2, with D possibly matching TRBD2 (6 bases). V lost 4 bases and J 3 bases, leaving 15 bases between the germline ends. Looked up from germline, CDR1 is MNHEY and CDR2 is SVGAGI. CDR3 size: 16 residues. This chain's CDR3 is CASSLLASLDTGELFF. The DNA for the CDR3 is TGTGCCAGCAGTTTACTAGCTTCGTTGGACACCGGGGAGCTGTTTTTT.

This clone occurred a few times. The chain uses TRBV7-2 and TRBJ2-5; TRBD2 aligns across 8 bases. J lost 7 bases, V lost 6 bases, and 13 bases had no gene match. The germline CDR1 and CDR2 sequences are SGHTA and FQGNSA. There are 15 residues in the CDR3. As DNA, the CDR3 is TGTGCCAGCAGAGAGGGACTAGGGGGTTGGGGGACCCAGTACTTC. Residues: CASREGLGGWGTQYF.

The J gene is TRBJ2-5, the V gene TRBV5-4; TRBD1 matches at 9 bases. Germline CDR1 SGHNT, CDR2 YYREEE (reference sequence). The CDR3 extends over 15 amino acids. V gave up 3 bases and J gave up 2 bases; unmatched junction bases: 5. As DNA, the CDR3 is TGTGCCAGCAGCTCCGGGACAGGGAGGCAAGAGACCCAGTACTTC. Its protein product is CASSSGTGRQETQYF. The complete variable domain, with remaining parts taken from reference TRBV5-4 and TRBJ2-5, reads ETGVTQSPTHLIKTRGQQVTLRCSSQSGHNTVSWYQQALGQGPQFIFQYYREEENGRGNFPPRFSGLQFPNYSSELNVNALELDDSALYLCASSSGTGRQETQYFGPGTRLLVL.

V is TRBV2 and J is TRBJ2-7; D tentatively reads TRBD1 or TRBD2 (5 bases each). Trimming took off 4 bases at V and 4 bases at J, with 14 bases between the two ends. Per germline, CDR1 SNHLY and CDR2 FYNNEI. The CDR3 has 14 residues. CDR3 protein: CASSVQGEKYEQYF. Here the CDR3 DNA reads TGTGCCAGCAGTGTCCAGGGAGAAAAGTACGAGCAGTACTTC.

This clone was seen once. The chain uses TRBV10-3 and TRBJ2-7; 11 nucleotides align to TRBD1. Germline assignment: CDR1 ENHRY and CDR2 SYGVKD. The junction had 3 bases not matched to a gene; V was cut back by 2 bases and J by 3 bases. The CDR3 totals 15 residues. CDR3 sequence reads: CAISEPGTGGYEQYF. CDR3 DNA: TGTGCCATCAGTGAGCCCGGGACAGGGGGCTACGAGCAGTACTTC.

The chain recombines TRBV29-1 with TRBJ1-1, with a tentative D call TRBD1 (5 bases). Germline assignment: CDR1 SQVTM and CDR2 ANQGSEA. CDR3 length equals 14 residues. V gave up 7 bases and J gave up 0 bases, with 15 bases separating them. In nucleotides, the CDR3 is TGCAGCGCCTGGACACTTTGGCTGAACACTGAAGCTTTCTTT. Protein sequence: CSAWTLWLNTEAFF.

The chain joins TRBV2 to TRBJ2-1; tentatively, D is TRBD2 (6 bases). The CDR3 contains 11 residues. V dropped 4 bases and J dropped 11 bases, with 9 bases sitting between them. Germline lookup yields CDR1 SNHLY and CDR2 FYNNEI. The CDR3 DNA reads TGTGCCAGCAGTGTCCGGGAGAAGCAGTTCTTC. Translated, it gives CASSVREKQFF.

The chain couples TRBV19 to TRBJ2-2; 9 bases map to TRBD1. After removal of 4 bases from V and 3 bases from J, the junction contained 6 bases not matched to a gene. The CDR3 loop spans 16 amino acids. The germline CDR1 and CDR2 sequences are LNHDA and SQIVND (reference sequence). Here the CDR3 reads CASSNPGQGYTGELFF. The CDR3 bases are TGTGCCAGTAGTAACCCGGGACAGGGTTACACCGGGGAGCTGTTTTTT.